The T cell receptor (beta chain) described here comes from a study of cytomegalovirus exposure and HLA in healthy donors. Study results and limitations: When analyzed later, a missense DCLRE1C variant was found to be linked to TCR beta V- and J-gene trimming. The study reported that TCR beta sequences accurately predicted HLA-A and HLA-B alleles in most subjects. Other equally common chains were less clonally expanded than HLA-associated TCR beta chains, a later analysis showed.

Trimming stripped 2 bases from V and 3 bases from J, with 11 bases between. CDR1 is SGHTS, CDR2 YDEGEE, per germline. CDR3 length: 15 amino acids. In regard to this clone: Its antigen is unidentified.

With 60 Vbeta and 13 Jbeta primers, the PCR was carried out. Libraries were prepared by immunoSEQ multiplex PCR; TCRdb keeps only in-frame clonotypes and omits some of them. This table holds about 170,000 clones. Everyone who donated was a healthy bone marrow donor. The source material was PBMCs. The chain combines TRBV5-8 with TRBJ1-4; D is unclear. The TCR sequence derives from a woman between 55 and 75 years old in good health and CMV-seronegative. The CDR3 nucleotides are TGTGCCAGCAGCTTTGGGCAACAGCCTAATGAAAAACTGTTTTTT. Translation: CASSFGQQPNEKLFF.